This T cell receptor beta chain was documented in a study of blood T cells in healthy people across ages. Sample donors were healthy Caucasian individuals that came from Russia, aged roughly 6 to 95. Each individual donor underwent a draw of 8 to 10 milliliters of peripheral blood. This CDR3 contains 14 residues. CDR1 and CDR2 from the germline V gene are SGHVS and FNYEAQ. This clonotype appeared a few times. Relative to the germline gene, one junction end is altered; a read error may explain this. Together with a sample-barcoded 5' primer, a J-beta primer mix was included in a second PCR lasting about 6 to 11 cycles. In TCRdb, the 5' RACE reads were re-called with MiXCR into one record per CDR3 protein. The sample contains approximately 1,100,000 distinct CDR3 sequences, around 43% of which appear only once.

The chain links TRBV7-6 to TRBJ2-1; D might be TRBD2 (5 bases). The clonotype originates from a woman aged 60-75 years in good health. The sequenced sample was blood. CDR3 sequence (DNA): TGTGCCAGCAGCTTTTCTAGCTCCAACAATGAGCAGTTCTTC. Its protein is CASSFSSSNNEQFF.